This T cell receptor (beta chain) was obtained from a study of identical twins. CDR3 size: 11 residues. Trimming removed 7 bases from V and 6 bases from J, with 10 bases in between. Germline-derived CDR1 and CDR2 are SQVTM and ANQGSEA. Study-wide findings and caveats: Abundant beta clonotypes from cord blood bore fewer insertions; memory repertoires lacked this pattern. In beta out-of-frame sequences, the excess sharing between twins was weaker. Invariant T cells like MAIT and iNKT could partly confound the zero-insertion analyses.

TCRdb called the 5' RACE reads again in MiXCR, with one record for every CDR3 protein. The sample carries about 290,000 distinct CDR3 sequences, around 9.7% recorded once. Every sampled donor was Caucasian and healthy. This clonotype has a count of ten or more. Its antigen is not known. This sample was shared with a second study, whose subject was yellow fever vaccine responses in identical twins.

The sequence was collected from a woman between 18 and 29 years old in good health. The sample was CD8+ T cells sorted from blood. This chain uses TRBV29-1 with TRBJ2-1, with D possibly matching TRBD2 (6 bases). CDR3 amino acids: CSGMGGNEQFF. As DNA, the CDR3 is TGCAGCGGGATGGGGGGCAATGAGCAGTTCTTC.